Sequencing of this TCR beta chain was carried out in a study of blood T cell repertoires in COVID-19. Study context: Samples taken during acute and convalescent COVID-19 were collected in the United States, Italy and Spain. T cells, B-cell-depleted T cells, or PBMCs provided the cDNA or gDNA that served as material.

This CDR3 contains 16 residues. Germline-derived CDR1 and CDR2 are SGHDN and FVKESK. Unmatched junction bases numbered 8, after V lost 3 bases and J lost 7 bases. How the authors handled the data: From reference gene primer amplification, estimates of nucleated cell counts were derived. Some clones are missing from TCRdb's copy, which holds only in-frame ones; the method was immunoSEQ multiplex PCR. The V and J calls and the clone size are those of that table, but D and trimming were determined from the DNA. The table includes some 330,000 clones, over 75% detected once. The chain is built from TRBV14 and TRBJ1-5, with 11 bases that match TRBD1. The TCR comes from a woman in her forties or fifties with active or convalescent COVID-19. The specimen sequenced was peripheral blood. The CDR3 loop is CASSQGGTGGLQPQHF. The CDR3 DNA reads TGTGCCAGCAGCCAGGGAGGGACAGGGGGTCTCCAGCCCCAGCATTTT.